This T cell receptor beta chain was captured in a study of blood T cell repertoires in COVID-19. Background on the study: Acute and convalescent COVID-19 samples came from the United States, Italy and Spain. T cells, B-cell-depleted T cells, or PBMCs supplied cDNA or gDNA.

The germline gives CDR1 PRHDT, CDR2 FYEKMQ (reference sequence). The CDR3 is 14 residues long. V dropped 5 bases and J dropped 6; count of bases not matched to a gene: 7. Study processing details: Amplification of reference gene primers provided the estimated nucleated cell counts. Generated by immunoSEQ multiplex PCR, the TCRdb table keeps only in-frame clones and is missing some. Clonal size and the V and J genes are those of that table, whereas D and trimming came from the DNA. The sample carries roughly 39,000 clones, about 89% recorded once. V usage is TRBV13 and J usage is TRBJ1-1; 9 nucleotides line up with TRBD1. The sample was peripheral blood. The clonotype was recovered from a man aged 50 to 59 with active or convalescent COVID-19. CDR3 bases: TGTGCCAGCAGCCGACAGGGGGTGTTAGCTGAAGCTTTCTTT. It translates to CASSRQGVLAEAFF.